The next 12 T cell receptor beta chains were all read from a single sample in a study of T cell responses to AZD1222 COVID-19 vaccine. Clones were sequenced by immunoSEQ multiplex PCR, and TCRdb holds only the in-frame ones, with some missing. Of 100,000 to 150,000 clones listed, 85% to 90% are singletons. The material sequenced was peripheral blood, taken 28 days after the second AZD1222 dose. The receptors were sampled from an adult who received the AZD1222 COVID-19 vaccine.

The chain recombines TRBV2 with TRBJ2-6, with D maybe TRBD1 (5 bases). Per the germline V gene, CDR1 is SNHLY and CDR2 is FYNNEI. CDR3 length equals 15 residues. Trimming pared 3 bases from V and 4 bases from J, leaving 10 bases between. The CDR3 loop is CASSESRAGANVLTF. Written as DNA, the CDR3 is TGTGCCAGCAGTGAGTCCAGGGCCGGGGCCAACGTCCTGACTTTC.

This clone was counted a single time. The chain employs TRBV20-1 and TRBJ2-3, with D perhaps matching TRBD1 or TRBD2 (5 bases each). This CDR3 is 11 amino acids long. CDR1 is DFQATT, CDR2 SNEGSKA, per germline (reference sequence). Between the trimmed V and J ends, which lost 5 bases and 10 bases, there was a span of 13 bases. The CDR3, as DNA: TGCAGTGCTCTCCGGGGCTTTCCGCAGTATTTT. Its translation: CSALRGFPQYF.

The chain joins TRBV11-2 to TRBJ1-6; a possible D gene is TRBD1 (5 bases). The CDR3 is 16 amino acids. V was cut by 1 base and J by 7 bases, with 14 bases left in between. Germline-derived CDR1 and CDR2 are SGHAT and FQNNGV. The CDR3 spells CASSLVGTAGNSPLHF. The DNA for the CDR3 is TGTGCCAGCAGCTTAGTTGGGACGGCAGGGAATTCACCCCTCCACTTT.

This chain uses TRBV14 with TRBJ2-3; D not certain. Germline CDR1 and CDR2: SGHDN and FVKESK. Trimming shortened V by 4 bases and J by 0 bases, and 20 bases separated the two germline ends. CDR3 length: 18 amino acids. The CDR3 reads CASSPHPTYPSSTDTQYF. Here the CDR3 DNA reads TGTGCCAGCAGCCCCCACCCCACCTACCCATCTAGCACAGATACGCAGTATTTT. Full variable domain (outside the CDR3, taken from reference TRBV14 and TRBJ2-3): EAGVTQFPSHSVIEKGQTVTLRCDPISGHDNLYWYRRVMGKEIKFLLHFVKESKQDESGMPNNRFLAERTGGTYSTLKVQPAELEDSGVYFCASSPHPTYPSSTDTQYFGPGTRLTVL.

The chain employs TRBV29-1 and TRBJ2-2; TRBD1 agrees at 9 bases. The CDR3 is 18 residues long. Trimming removed 3 bases from V and 6 bases from J; junction bases left unmatched: 17. CDR1 is SQVTM, CDR2 ANQGSEA, per germline. The CDR3: CSVESWTGQGYDSGELFF. The CDR3 DNA is TGCAGCGTTGAGAGCTGGACGGGACAGGGCTACGACTCCGGGGAGCTGTTTTTT.

This chain links TRBV19 with TRBJ2-2; D unclear. The CDR3 consists of 14 residues. Germline CDR1 is LNHDA and CDR2 is SQIVND (reference sequence). V was trimmed by 5 bases and J by 0 bases, leaving 7 bases between them. CDR3 nucleotides: TGTGCCAGTAGTTCCTGGACGAACACCGGGGAGCTGTTTTTT. Its translation: CASSSWTNTGELFF. Using reference TRBV19 and TRBJ2-2 for the parts outside the CDR3, the full variable domain is DGGITQSPKYLFRKEGQNVTLSCEQNLNHDAMYWYRQDPGQGLRLIYYSQIVNDFQKGDIAEGYSVSREKKESFPLTVTSAQKNPTAFYLCASSSWTNTGELFFGEGSRLTVL.

The chain employs TRBV3-1 (or the pseudogene TRBV3-2) and TRBJ2-7; TRBD1 matches 8 bases. The CDR3 contains 15 residues. V trimming: 3 bases; J trimming: 4 bases; junction bases outside the gene matches: 8. In germline, CDR1 is LGHDT, CDR2 YNNKEL (reference sequence). The DNA for the CDR3 is TGTGCCAGCAGCCACTCAGGACAGGGTAATTACGAGCAGTACTTC. Translation: CASSHSGQGNYEQYF.

The rearrangement links TRBV11-3 to TRBJ2-5; 8 bases map to TRBD2. Germline values: CDR1 SGHNT, CDR2 YENEEA. With V trimmed by 0 bases and J by 1 base, 7 bases remained unmatched. This CDR3 region has 17 residues. The chain's CDR3 is CASSLESQRETQETQYF. The CDR3 DNA is TGTGCCAGCAGCTTAGAGTCCCAGCGGGAGACCCAAGAGACCCAGTACTTC.

The chain combines TRBV9 with TRBJ2-3, with D hard to call. V dropped 0 bases and J dropped 5 bases, with 4 bases sitting between them. Germline values: CDR1 SGDLS, CDR2 YYNGEE. The CDR3 sequence is 12 residues long. The CDR3 nucleotides are TGTGCCAGCAGCGTAGGGGGAGATACGCAGTATTTT. Amino acid sequence: CASSVGGDTQYF.

The rearrangement uses TRBV12-3 or TRBV12-4 and TRBJ1-2; the D gene is possibly TRBD1 (6 bases). This CDR3 comprises 13 residues. V lost 6 bases and J lost 5, with 13 bases in between. DNA for the CDR3: TGTGCCAGCAGGACCGGGACACTTTATGGCTACACCTTC. As protein: CASRTGTLYGYTF.

This chain joins TRBV11-2 and TRBJ2-2; no clear D gene. The CDR3 contains 12 residues. CDR1 and CDR2 from the germline V gene are SGHAT and FQNNGV. V lost 5 bases and J lost 4, with 5 bases in between. CDR3 nucleotide sequence: TGTGCCAGCAGCCCATTCACCGGGGAGCTGTTTTTT. This translates into CASSPFTGELFF.

The chain is built from TRBV18 and TRBJ1-5, with D perhaps matching TRBD1 (5 bases). Germline V gene data show CDR1 as KGHSH and CDR2 as LQKENI. V was clipped by 3 bases and J by 4 bases, with 10 bases between them. This CDR3 comprises 14 residues. The CDR3 loop reads CASSPLGENQPQHF. In nucleotides, the CDR3 is TGTGCCAGCTCACCTTTGGGGGAGAATCAGCCCCAGCATTTT.